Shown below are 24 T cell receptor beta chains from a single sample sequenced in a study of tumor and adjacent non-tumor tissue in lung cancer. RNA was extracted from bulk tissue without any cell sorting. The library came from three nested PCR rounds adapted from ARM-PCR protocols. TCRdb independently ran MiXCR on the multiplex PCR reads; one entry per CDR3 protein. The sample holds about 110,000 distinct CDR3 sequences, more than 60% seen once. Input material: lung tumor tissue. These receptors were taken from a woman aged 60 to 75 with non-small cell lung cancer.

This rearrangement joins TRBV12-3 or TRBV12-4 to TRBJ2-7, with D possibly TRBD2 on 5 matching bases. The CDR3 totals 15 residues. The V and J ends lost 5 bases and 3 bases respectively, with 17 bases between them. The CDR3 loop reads CASSRGTVPHYEQYF. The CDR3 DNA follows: TGTGCCAGCAGTCGGGGTACAGTACCACACTACGAGCAGTACTTC.

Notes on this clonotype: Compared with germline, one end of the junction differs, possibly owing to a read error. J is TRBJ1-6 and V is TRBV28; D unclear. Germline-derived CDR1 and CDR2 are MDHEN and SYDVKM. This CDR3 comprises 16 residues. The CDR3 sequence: CASRHSTGTENSPFHF. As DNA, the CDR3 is TGTGCCAGCAGGCATTCTACCGGAACGGAGAATTCACCCTTCCACTTT.

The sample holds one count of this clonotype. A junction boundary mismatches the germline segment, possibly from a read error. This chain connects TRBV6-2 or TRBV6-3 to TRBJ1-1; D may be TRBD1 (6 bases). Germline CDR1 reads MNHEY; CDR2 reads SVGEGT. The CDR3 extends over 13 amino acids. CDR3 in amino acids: CDSSYVGDTETFF. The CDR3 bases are TGTGACAGCAGTTACGTGGGGGACACTGAAACTTTCTTT.

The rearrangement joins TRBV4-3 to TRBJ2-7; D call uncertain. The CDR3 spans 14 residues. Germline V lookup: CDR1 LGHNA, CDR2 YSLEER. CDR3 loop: CTCSQDIGSYEQYF. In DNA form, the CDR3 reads TGCACCTGCAGCCAAGATATAGGCTCCTACGAGCAGTACTTC.

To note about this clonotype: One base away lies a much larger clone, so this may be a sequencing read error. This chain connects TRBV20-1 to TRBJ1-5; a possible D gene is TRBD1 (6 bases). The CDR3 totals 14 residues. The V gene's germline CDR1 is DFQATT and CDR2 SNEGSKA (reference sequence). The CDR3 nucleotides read TGCAGTGCTCGTATAGGGGGGAGCAATCAGCCCCAGCTTTTT. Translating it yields CSARIGGSNQPQLF.

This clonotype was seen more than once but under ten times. The CDR3 loop reads CASSGGANTGELFF. DNA of the CDR3: TGCGCCAGCAGTGGGGGGGCGAACACCGGGGAGCTGTTTTTT. V is TRBV10-2 and J is TRBJ2-2; D is possibly TRBD2 (6 bases). V shed 4 bases and J shed 0 bases, with 6 bases lying between them. The CDR3 is made up of 14 amino acids. CDR1 is WSHSY, CDR2 SAAADI, per germline.

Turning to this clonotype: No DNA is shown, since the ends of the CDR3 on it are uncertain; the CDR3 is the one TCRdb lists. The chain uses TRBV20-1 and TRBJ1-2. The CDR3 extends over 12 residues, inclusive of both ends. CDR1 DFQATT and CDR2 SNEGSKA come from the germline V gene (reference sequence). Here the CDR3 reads CNTTPTYYCYTF.

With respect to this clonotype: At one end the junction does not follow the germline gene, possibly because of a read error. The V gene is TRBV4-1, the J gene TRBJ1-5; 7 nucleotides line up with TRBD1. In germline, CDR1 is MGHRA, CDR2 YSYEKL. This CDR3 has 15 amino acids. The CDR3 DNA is TGCGCCAGCAACCAAGTGACAGGGAGGACCCAGCCCCGGCATTTT. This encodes CASNQVTGRTQPRHF.

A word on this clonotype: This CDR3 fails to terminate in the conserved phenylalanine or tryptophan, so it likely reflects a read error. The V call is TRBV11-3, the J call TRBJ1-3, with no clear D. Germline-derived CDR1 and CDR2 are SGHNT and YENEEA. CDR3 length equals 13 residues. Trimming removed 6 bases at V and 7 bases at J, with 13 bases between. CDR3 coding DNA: TGTGCCAGCAGTTTAAGATTGCCCAACACCATATATTGT. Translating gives CASSLRLPNTIYC.

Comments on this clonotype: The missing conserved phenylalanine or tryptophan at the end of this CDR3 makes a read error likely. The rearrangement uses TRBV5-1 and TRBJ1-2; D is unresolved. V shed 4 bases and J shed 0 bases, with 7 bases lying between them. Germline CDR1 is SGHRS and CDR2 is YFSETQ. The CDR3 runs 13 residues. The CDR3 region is CASSPAANYGYTS. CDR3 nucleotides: TGCGCCAGCAGCCCTGCAGCTAACTATGGCTACACCTCC.

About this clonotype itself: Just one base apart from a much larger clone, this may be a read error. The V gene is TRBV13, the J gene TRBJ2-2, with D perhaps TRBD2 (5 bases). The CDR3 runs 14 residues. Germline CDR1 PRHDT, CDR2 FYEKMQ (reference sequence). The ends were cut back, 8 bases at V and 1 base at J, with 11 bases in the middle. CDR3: CASGKRKNTGELFF. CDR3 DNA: TGTGCCAGCGGGAAGCGGAAGAACACCGGGGAGCTGTTTTTT.

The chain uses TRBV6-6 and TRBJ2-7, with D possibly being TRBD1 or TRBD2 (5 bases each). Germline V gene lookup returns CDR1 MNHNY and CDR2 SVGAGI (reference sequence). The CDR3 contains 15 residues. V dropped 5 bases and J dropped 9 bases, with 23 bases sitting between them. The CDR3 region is CASSRQRGEDCVQYF. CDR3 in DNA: TGTGCCAGCAGTCGCCAGAGAGGGGAAGACTGCGTGCAGTACTTC.

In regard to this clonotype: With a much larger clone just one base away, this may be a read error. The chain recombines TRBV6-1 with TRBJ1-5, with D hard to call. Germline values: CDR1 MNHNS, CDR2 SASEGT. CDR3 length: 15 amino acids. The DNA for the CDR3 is TGTGCCAACAGTGACGGGAGCTTGGAAAGCCAGCCCCAGCATTTT. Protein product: CANSDGSLESQPQHF.

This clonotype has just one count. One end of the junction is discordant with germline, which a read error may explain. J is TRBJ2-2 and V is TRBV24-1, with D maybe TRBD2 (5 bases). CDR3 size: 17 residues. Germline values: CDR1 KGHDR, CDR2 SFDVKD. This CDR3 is CATGDLGSGGDTGELFF. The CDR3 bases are TGTGCCACCGGTGATTTGGGTTCAGGAGGCGACACCGGGGAGCTGTTTTTT.

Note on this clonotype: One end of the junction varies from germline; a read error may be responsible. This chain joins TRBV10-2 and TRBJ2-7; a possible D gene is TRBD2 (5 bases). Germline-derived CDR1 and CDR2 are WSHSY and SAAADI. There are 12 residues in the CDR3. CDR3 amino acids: CSSSEGAYEQYF. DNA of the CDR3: TGCTCCAGCAGTGAGGGTGCCTACGAGCAGTACTTC.

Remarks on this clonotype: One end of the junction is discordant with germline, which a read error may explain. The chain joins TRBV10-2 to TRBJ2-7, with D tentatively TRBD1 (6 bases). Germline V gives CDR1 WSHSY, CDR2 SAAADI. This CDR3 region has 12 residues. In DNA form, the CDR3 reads TGCGCCGGCAGTGAAAGGGGGAACGAGCAGTACTTC. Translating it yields CAGSERGNEQYF.

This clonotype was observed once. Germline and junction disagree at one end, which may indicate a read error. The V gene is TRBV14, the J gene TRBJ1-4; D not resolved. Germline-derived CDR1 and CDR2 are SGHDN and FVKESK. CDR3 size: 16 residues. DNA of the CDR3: TGTGACAGCAGCCTAGGACTCTTGGAAACTAATGAAAATCTGTTTTTT. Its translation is CDSSLGLLETNENLFF. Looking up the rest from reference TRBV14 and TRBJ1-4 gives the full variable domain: EAGVTQFPSHSVIEKGQTVTLRCDPISGHDNLYWYRRVMGKEIKFLLHFVKESKQDESGMPNNRFLAERTGGTYSTLKVQPAELEDSGVYFCDSSLGLLETNENLFFGSGTQLSVL.

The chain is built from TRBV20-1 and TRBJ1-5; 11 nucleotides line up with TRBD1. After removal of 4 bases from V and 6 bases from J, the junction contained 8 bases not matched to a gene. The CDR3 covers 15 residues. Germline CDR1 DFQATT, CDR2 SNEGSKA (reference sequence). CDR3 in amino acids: CSATGTGGIGQPQHF. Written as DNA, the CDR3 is TGCAGTGCTACCGGGACAGGGGGTATCGGTCAGCCCCAGCATTTT.

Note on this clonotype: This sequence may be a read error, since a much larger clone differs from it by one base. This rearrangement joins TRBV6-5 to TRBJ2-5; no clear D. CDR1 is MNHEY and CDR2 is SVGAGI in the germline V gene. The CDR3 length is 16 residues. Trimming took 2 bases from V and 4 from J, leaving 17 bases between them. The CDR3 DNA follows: TGTGCCAGCAGTTACGAAGGTCGGCCCTGGTCAGAGACCCAGTACTTC. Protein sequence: CASSYEGRPWSETQYF.

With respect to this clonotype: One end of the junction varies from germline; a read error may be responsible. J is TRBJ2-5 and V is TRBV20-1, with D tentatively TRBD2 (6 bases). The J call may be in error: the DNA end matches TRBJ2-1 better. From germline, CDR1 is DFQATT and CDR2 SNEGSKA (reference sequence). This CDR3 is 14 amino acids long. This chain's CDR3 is CSVRGAGWGETQFF. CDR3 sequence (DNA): TGCAGTGTTAGAGGGGCGGGGTGGGGAGAGACCCAGTTCTTC.

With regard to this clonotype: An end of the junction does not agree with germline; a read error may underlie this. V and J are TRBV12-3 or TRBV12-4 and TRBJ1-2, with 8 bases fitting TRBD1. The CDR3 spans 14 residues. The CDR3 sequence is CASRRQGSDNGYAF. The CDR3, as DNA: TGTGCCAGTAGGCGACAGGGGTCGGACAATGGCTACGCCTTC.

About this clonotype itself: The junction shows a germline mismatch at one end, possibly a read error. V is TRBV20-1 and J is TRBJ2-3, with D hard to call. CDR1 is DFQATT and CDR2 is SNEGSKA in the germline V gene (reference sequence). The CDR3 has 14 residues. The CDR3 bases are TGCAGTGCTAGAGATTCGGGCAGCACAGATAGGCAGTATTTT. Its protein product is CSARDSGSTDRQYF.

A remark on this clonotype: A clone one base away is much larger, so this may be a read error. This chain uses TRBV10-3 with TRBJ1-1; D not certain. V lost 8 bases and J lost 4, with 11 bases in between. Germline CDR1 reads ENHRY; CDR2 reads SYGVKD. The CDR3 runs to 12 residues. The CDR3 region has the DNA TGTGCCATCGGGAACACCCTCACTGAAGCTTTCTTT. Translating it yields CAIGNTLTEAFF.

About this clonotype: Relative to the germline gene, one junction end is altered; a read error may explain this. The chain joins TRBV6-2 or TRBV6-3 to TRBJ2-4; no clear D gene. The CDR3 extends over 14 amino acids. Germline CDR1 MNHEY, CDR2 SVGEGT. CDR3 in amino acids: CASTTLGTKDIQYF. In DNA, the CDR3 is TGTGCCAGTACTACCCTGGGTACCAAAGACATTCAGTACTTC.